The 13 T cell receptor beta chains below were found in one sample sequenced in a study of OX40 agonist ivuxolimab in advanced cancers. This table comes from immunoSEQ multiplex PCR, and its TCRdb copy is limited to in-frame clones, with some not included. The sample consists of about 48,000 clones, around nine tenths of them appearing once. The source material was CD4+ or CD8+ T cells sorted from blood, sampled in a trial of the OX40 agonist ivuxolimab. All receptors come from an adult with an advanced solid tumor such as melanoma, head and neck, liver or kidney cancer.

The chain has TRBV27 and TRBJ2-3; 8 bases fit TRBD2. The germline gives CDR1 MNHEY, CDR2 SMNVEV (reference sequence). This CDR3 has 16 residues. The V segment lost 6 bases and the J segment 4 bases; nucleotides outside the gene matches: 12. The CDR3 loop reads CASRRDISGGADTQYF. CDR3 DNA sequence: TGTGCCAGCAGACGCGACATTTCGGGGGGGGCAGATACGCAGTATTTT.

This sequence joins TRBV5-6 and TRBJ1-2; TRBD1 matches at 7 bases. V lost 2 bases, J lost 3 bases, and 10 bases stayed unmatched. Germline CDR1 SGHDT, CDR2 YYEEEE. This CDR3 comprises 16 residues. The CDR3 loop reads CASSLDEGARDYGYTF. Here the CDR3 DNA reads TGTGCCAGCAGCTTAGATGAGGGGGCTAGAGACTATGGCTACACCTTC.

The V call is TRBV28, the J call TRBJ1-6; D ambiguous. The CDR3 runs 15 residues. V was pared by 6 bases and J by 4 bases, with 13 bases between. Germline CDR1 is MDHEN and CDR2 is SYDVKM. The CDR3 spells CASSLDRLYNSPLHF. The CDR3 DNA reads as TGTGCCAGCAGCCTGGATAGGTTGTATAATTCACCCCTCCACTTT.

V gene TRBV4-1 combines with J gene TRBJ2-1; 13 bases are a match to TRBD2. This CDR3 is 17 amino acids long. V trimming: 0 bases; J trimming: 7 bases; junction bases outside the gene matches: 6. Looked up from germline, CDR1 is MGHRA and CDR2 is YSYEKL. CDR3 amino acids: CASSQEPTSGGLNEQFF. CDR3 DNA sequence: TGCGCCAGCAGCCAAGAACCGACTAGCGGGGGGCTGAATGAGCAGTTCTTC.

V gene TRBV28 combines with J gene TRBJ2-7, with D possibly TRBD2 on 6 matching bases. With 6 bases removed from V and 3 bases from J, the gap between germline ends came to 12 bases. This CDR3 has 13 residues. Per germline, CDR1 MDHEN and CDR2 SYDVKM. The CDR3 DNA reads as TGTGCCAGCAGCATCACCGGGAGCTACGAGCAGTACTTC. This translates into CASSITGSYEQYF.

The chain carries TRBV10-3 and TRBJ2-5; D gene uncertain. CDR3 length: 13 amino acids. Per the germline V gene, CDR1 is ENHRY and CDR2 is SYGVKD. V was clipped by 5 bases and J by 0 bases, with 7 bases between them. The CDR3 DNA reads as TGTGCCATCAGTACAACGTACCAAGAGACCCAGTACTTC. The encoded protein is CAISTTYQETQYF.

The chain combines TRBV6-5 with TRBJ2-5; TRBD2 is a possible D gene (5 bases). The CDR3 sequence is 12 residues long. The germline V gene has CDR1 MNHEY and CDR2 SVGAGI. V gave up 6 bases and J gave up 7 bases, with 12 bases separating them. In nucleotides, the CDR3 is TGTGCCAGCAGGACTATGGAGGCGACCCAGTACTTC. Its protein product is CASRTMEATQYF.

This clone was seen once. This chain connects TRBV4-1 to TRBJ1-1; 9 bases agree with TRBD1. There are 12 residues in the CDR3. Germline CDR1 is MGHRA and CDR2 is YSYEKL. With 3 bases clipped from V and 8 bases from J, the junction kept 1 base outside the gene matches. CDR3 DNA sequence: TGCGCCAGCAGCCATGGGACAGGGGAAGCTTTCTTT. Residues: CASSHGTGEAFF.

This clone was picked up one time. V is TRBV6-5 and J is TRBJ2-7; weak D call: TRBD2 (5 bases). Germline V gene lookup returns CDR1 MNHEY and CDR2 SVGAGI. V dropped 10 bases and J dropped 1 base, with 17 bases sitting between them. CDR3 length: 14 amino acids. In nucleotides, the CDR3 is TGTGCCACCCAGTCTACCGGGAATTCCTACGAGCAGTACTTC. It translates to CATQSTGNSYEQYF.

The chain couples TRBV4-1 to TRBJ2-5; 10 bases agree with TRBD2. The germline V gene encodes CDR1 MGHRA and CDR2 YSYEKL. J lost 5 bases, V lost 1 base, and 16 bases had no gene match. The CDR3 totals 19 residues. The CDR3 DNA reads TGCGCCAGCAGCCAAGCGGACGGGAGAAAGCGGGGGGGCTCCGAGACCCAGTACTTC. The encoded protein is CASSQADGRKRGGSETQYF.

The DNA for the CDR3 is TGTGCCAGCAGTGACACAGTAGCGGGAGGGGATACGCAGTATTTT. It specifies CASSDTVAGGDTQYF. The V and J genes are TRBV6-4 and TRBJ2-3, with 11 nucleotides matching TRBD2. This CDR3 is built from 15 residues. Germline CDR1 is MRHNA and CDR2 is SNTAGT. Trimming took 2 bases from V and 6 from J; bases not matched to a gene: 4.

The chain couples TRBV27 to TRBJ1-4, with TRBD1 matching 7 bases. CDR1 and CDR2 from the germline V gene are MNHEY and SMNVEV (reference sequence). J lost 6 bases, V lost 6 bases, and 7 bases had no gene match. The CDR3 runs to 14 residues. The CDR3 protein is CASSPDRVDEKLFF. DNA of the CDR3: TGTGCCAGCAGCCCTGACAGGGTTGATGAAAAACTGTTTTTT.

The CDR3 DNA follows: TGCGCCAGCAGCCAAGATTTATCGGCAGGGGCCTACGAGCAGTACTTC. Amino acid sequence: CASSQDLSAGAYEQYF. The rearrangement joins TRBV4-3 to TRBJ2-7, with D possibly TRBD1 on 6 matching bases. Per germline, CDR1 LGHNA and CDR2 YSLEER. The CDR3 is 16 residues long. Trimming stripped 0 bases from V and 2 bases from J, with 14 bases between.